Following are 7 T cell receptor beta chains from one sample sequenced in a study of blood T cells in healthy people across ages. Primed by a sample-barcoded 5' primer and a J-beta primer mix, a second PCR proceeded for about 6 to 12 cycles. Via MiXCR, TCRdb re-called the 5' RACE reads, giving one row per CDR3 protein. The sample contains about 1 million distinct CDR3 sequences, almost 25% of which appear only once. These data are also associated with another study on T cells of mothers and their children.

Sequenced input: blood. Source of these receptors: a girl aged 2 to 10 in good health.

J is TRBJ1-2 and V is TRBV6-5; possible D gene TRBD1, 5 bases. From germline, CDR1 is MNHEY and CDR2 SVGAGI. The CDR3 runs 16 residues. V dropped 4 bases and J dropped 4 bases, with 19 bases sitting between them. CDR3 sequence (DNA): TGTGCCAGCAGTTCCTCCTACACAGGAGGACTCTATGGCTACACCTTC. Translated, it gives CASSSSYTGGLYGYTF.

This chain connects TRBV12-3 or TRBV12-4 to TRBJ2-7; TRBD2 matches at 7 bases. V trimming: 3 bases; J trimming: 3 bases; junction bases outside the gene matches: 5. This CDR3 is built from 14 residues. For the CDR3, the DNA is TGTGCCAGCAGTTTTCGGGGGGTAGGCTACGAGCAGTACTTC. This translates into CASSFRGVGYEQYF.

This clonotype showed up just a few times. The chain links TRBV20-1 to TRBJ2-4; 7 nucleotides align to TRBD2. Germline values: CDR1 DFQATT, CDR2 SNEGSKA (reference sequence). V dropped 5 bases and J dropped 0; count of bases not matched to a gene: 10. CDR3 length: 16 amino acids. The CDR3 loop reads CSAGPLGRVAKNIQYF. In DNA, the CDR3 is TGCAGTGCTGGACCTCTGGGGAGGGTAGCCAAAAACATTCAGTACTTC.

The CDR3 bases are TGTGCCAGCAGCTTAGGTACGGCAGGGGCGGGTCAGCCCCAGCATTTT. Its protein is CASSLGTAGAGQPQHF. The chain combines TRBV7-8 with TRBJ1-5; tentative D call: TRBD1 (6 bases). V lost 1 base and J 6 bases, leaving 16 bases between the germline ends. The germline CDR1 and CDR2 sequences are SGHVS and FQNEAQ. The CDR3 sequence is 16 residues long.

There are a few counts of this clonotype. A much larger clone is a single base away; this may be a read error. The V call is TRBV29-1, the J call TRBJ1-1; no definite D call. CDR3 length: 11 amino acids. CDR1 is SQVTM and CDR2 is ANQGSEA in the germline V gene. The V end lost 5 bases, the J end lost 1 base, and 5 bases lay between the germline ends. The chain's CDR3 is CSVQGNTEAFF. The CDR3 coding sequence is TGCAGCGTTCAAGGGAACACTGAAGCTTTCTTT.

There are a few counts of this clonotype. Here the CDR3 reads CASSYSGLTNEQFF. The CDR3 region has the DNA TGTGCCAGCAGTTACTCCGGACTAACCAATGAGCAGTTCTTC. The chain carries TRBV6-2 or TRBV6-3 and TRBJ2-1; weak D call: TRBD2 (6 bases). V lost 0 bases and J 6 bases, leaving 9 bases between the germline ends. In germline, CDR1 is MNHEY, CDR2 SVGEGT. The CDR3 spans 14 residues.

This clonotype was seen ten or more times. The J gene is TRBJ2-1, the V gene TRBV5-1; D is possibly TRBD2 (6 bases). The CDR3 length is 13 residues. Germline V gene lookup returns CDR1 SGHRS and CDR2 YFSETQ. V was shortened by 0 bases and J by 8 bases, with 9 bases between the two germline ends. CDR3 region: CASSLGAGYEQFF. The CDR3 DNA sequence: TGCGCCAGCAGCTTGGGGGCGGGATATGAGCAGTTCTTC.